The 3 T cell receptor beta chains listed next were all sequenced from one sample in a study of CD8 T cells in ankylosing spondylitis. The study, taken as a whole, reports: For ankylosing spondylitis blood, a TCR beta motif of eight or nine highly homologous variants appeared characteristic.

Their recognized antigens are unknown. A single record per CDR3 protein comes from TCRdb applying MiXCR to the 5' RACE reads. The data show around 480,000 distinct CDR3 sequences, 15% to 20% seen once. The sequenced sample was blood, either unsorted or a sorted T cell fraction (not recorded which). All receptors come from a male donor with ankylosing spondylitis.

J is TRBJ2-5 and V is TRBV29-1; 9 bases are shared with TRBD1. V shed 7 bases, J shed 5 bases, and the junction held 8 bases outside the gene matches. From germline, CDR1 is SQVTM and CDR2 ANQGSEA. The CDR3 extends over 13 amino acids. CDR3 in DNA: TGCAGCGGGACTGGACAGGGGATCGAGACCCAGTACTTC. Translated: CSGTGQGIETQYF.

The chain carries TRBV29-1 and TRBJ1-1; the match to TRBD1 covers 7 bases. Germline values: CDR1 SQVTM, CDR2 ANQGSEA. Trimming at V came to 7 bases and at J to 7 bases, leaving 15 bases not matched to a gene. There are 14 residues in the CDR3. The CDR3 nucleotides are TGCAGCGCCCAGGGGACAGACAGGGATAATGAAGCTTTCTTT. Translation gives CSAQGTDRDNEAFF.

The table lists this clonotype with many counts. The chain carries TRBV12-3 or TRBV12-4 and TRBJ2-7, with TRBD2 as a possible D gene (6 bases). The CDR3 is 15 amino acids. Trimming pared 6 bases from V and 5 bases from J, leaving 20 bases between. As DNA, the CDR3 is TGTGCCAGCAGCCTTTGGGGGACGGGAGATCACGAGCAGTACTTC. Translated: CASSLWGTGDHEQYF.